The present T cell receptor beta chain was sequenced within a study of blood T cell repertoires in COVID-19. Method: immunoSEQ multiplex PCR; TCRdb's copy keeps in-frame clones and lacks some. In the table there are over 150,000 clones, around 85% of which are singletons. With 0 bases removed from V and 1 base from J, the gap between germline ends came to 9 bases. The length of the CDR3 is 15 residues. Germline values: CDR1 LNHDA, CDR2 SQIVND (reference sequence). Sequencing used PBMCs or T cells enriched from blood (not recorded which). The sequence was collected from a man aged 35-49 years who had recovered from COVID-19. The V call is TRBV19, the J call TRBJ1-1; no reliable D call. The CDR3 loop reads CASSIDPQTNTEAFF. The CDR3 bases are TGTGCCAGTAGTATAGACCCACAAACGAACACTGAAGCTTTCTTT.